The 28 T cell receptor beta chains below were found in one sample sequenced in a study of OX40 agonist ivuxolimab in advanced cancers. The data were produced by immunoSEQ multiplex PCR, yet TCRdb's version contains in-frame clones alone and is incomplete. This sample yields around 20,000 clones, of which around three quarters are seen a single time; about 16% belongs to the top ten. This specimen consisted of CD4+ or CD8+ T cells sorted from blood, obtained in a trial of the OX40 agonist ivuxolimab. All receptors derive from an adult with an advanced solid tumor such as melanoma, head and neck, liver or kidney cancer.

This rearrangement joins TRBV6-1 to TRBJ2-7; 8 positions match TRBD2. The ends lost 10 bases at V and 5 bases at J; junction bases unmatched: 16. Germline CDR1 reads MNHNS; CDR2 reads SASEGT. This CDR3 is 15 amino acids long. CDR3 nucleotides: TGTGCCATTCCGGGGGGGACCGGGAGGTCCCACGAGCAGTACTTC. Amino acid sequence: CAIPGGTGRSHEQYF.

V gene TRBV7-2 combines with J gene TRBJ1-6; weak D call: TRBD1 (6 bases). The CDR3 spans 15 residues. V gave up 1 base and J gave up 6 bases, with 10 bases separating them. From germline, CDR1 is SGHTA and CDR2 FQGNSA. CDR3 nucleotide sequence: TGTGCCAGCAGCTTAGTGGGCAGGGGTAATTCACCCCTCCACTTT. Protein product: CASSLVGRGNSPLHF.

This chain links TRBV10-1 with TRBJ1-3; D uncertain. V was trimmed by 3 bases and J by 1 base, leaving 10 bases between them. This CDR3 is built from 15 residues. Germline V gene sequence: CDR1 WNHNN, CDR2 SYGVQD (reference sequence). The CDR3 coding sequence is TGCGCCAGCAGTGACTCCGCGAGATCTGGAAACACCATATATTTT. It translates to CASSDSARSGNTIYF.

The chain recombines TRBV9 with TRBJ2-5, with 13 bases lining up with TRBD2. From germline, CDR1 is SGDLS and CDR2 YYNGEE. Germline trimming cut 4 bases from V and 0 bases from J; bases unmatched to any gene: 6. The CDR3 runs to 17 residues. The CDR3: CASSTGLAGVYQETQYF. For the CDR3, the DNA is TGTGCCAGCAGCACCGGACTAGCGGGGGTATACCAAGAGACCCAGTACTTC.

This clone came up a few times. The chain combines TRBV6-4 with TRBJ2-1; 10 bases line up with TRBD2. The CDR3 consists of 15 residues. Germline CDR1 reads MRHNA; CDR2 reads SNTAGT. The junction had 5 bases not matched to a gene; V was cut back by 2 bases and J by 7 bases. CDR3 region: CASSDEAGGGNEQFF. CDR3 bases: TGTGCCAGCAGTGACGAAGCGGGGGGGGGAAATGAGCAGTTCTTC.

This chain uses TRBV7-6 with TRBJ2-3; 9 bases line up with TRBD1. Germline CDR1 reads SGHVS; CDR2 reads FNYEAQ. The CDR3 spans 18 residues. The V and J ends lost 4 bases and 3 bases, in that order; junction bases with no gene match: 14. This CDR3 is CASSSQSGGQGRTDTQYF. For the CDR3, the DNA is TGTGCCAGCAGCTCCCAGTCGGGGGGACAGGGTAGGACAGATACGCAGTATTTT.

The chain carries TRBV6-5 and TRBJ1-2; a weak D match, TRBD1 (6 bases). The germline gives CDR1 MNHEY, CDR2 SVGAGI. The germline V and J ends were trimmed by 3 bases and 4 bases, with 12 bases remaining between them. CDR3 length: 14 amino acids. The CDR3 region has the DNA TGTGCCAGCAGTTATTATGGGGGGGCCTATGGCTACACCTTC. As protein: CASSYYGGAYGYTF.

V and J are TRBV21-1 and TRBJ1-2; the table's D call of TRBD1 was not tested on the DNA. TRBV21-1 counts as a pseudogene. This CDR3 has 14 residues. The CDR3 sequence is CASSKGTGPWGYTF. DNA for the CDR3: TGTGCCAGCAGCAAGGGGACAGGACCTTGGGGCTACACCTTC.

The chain recombines TRBV16 with TRBJ2-4; 7 positions match TRBD2. V shed 2 bases, J shed 6 bases, and the junction held 19 bases outside the gene matches. CDR3 length: 19 amino acids. CDR1 and CDR2 (germline): KGHSY, FQNENV. DNA for the CDR3: TGTGCCAGCAGCCAAAAAAGGGTATCGGGGGGTCCAAGAGGAAACATTCAGTACTTC. This sequence encodes CASSQKRVSGGPRGNIQYF. The full variable domain, completed using reference TRBV16 and TRBJ2-4, is GEEVAQTPKHLVRGEGQKAKLYCAPIKGHSYVFWYQQVLKNEFKFLISFQNENVFDETGMPKERFSAKCLPNSPCSLEIQATKLEDSAVYFCASSQKRVSGGPRGNIQYFGAGTRLSVL.

V and J are TRBV27 and TRBJ1-2; D remains ambiguous. This CDR3 is 12 amino acids long. Germline CDR1 MNHEY, CDR2 SMNVEV (reference sequence). Trimming left V 6 bases short and J 4 bases short, with 9 bases between. The CDR3 nucleotides are TGTGCCAGCAGGCTGGAGGGCTATGGCTACACCTTC. Translation: CASRLEGYGYTF.

The rearrangement joins TRBV7-9 to TRBJ1-5; D is unclear. The CDR3 covers 15 residues. With 2 bases removed from V and 4 bases from J, the gap between germline ends came to 12 bases. CDR1 is SEHNR, CDR2 FQNEAQ, per germline (reference sequence). The CDR3 loop reads CASSLTGHGNQPQHF. As DNA, the CDR3 is TGTGCCAGCAGCTTAACCGGGCATGGAAATCAGCCCCAGCATTTT.

V is TRBV11-3 and J is TRBJ2-3; no reliable D call. Trimming shortened V by 3 bases and J by 2 bases, and 6 bases separated the two germline ends. Looked up from germline, CDR1 is SGHNT and CDR2 is YENEEA. The CDR3 has 13 amino acids. CDR3 DNA sequence: TGTGCCAGCAGCTTGGTTGACACAGATACGCAGTATTTT. As protein: CASSLVDTDTQYF.

In its sample, this clone was seen once. The rearrangement links TRBV6-6 to TRBJ2-2; 9 bases line up with TRBD1. The CDR3 is made up of 14 amino acids. The V and J ends lost 8 bases and 4 bases, in that order; junction bases with no gene match: 5. CDR1 MNHNY and CDR2 SVGAGI come from the germline V gene (reference sequence). The CDR3 protein is CASCRDRATGELFF. The DNA for the CDR3 is TGTGCCAGCTGCCGGGACAGGGCCACCGGGGAGCTGTTTTTT.

This clone came up a few times. This CDR3 reads CASSTTNRAGVRYNEQFF. The CDR3 DNA is TGTGCCAGTAGTACTACCAACAGAGCGGGAGTGAGGTACAATGAGCAGTTCTTC. The chain has TRBV19 and TRBJ2-1; 8 nucleotides line up with TRBD2. Unmatched junction bases numbered 15, after V lost 4 bases and J lost 4 bases. The length of the CDR3 is 18 residues. Germline V gene lookup returns CDR1 LNHDA and CDR2 SQIVND (reference sequence).

V gene TRBV5-4 combines with J gene TRBJ1-2; D is undetermined. Germline V CDR1 and CDR2: SGHNT, YYREEE (reference sequence). V was clipped by 4 bases and J by 1 base, with 11 bases between them. The CDR3 spans 14 residues. CDR3 residues: CASSLPSGNYGYTF. The CDR3 DNA reads TGTGCCAGCAGCCTACCGTCGGGTAACTATGGCTACACCTTC. The variable domain in full, with the rest retrieved from reference TRBV5-4 and TRBJ1-2, is ETGVTQSPTHLIKTRGQQVTLRCSSQSGHNTVSWYQQALGQGPQFIFQYYREEENGRGNFPPRFSGLQFPNYSSELNVNALELDDSALYLCASSLPSGNYGYTFGSGTRLTVV.

The J gene is TRBJ1-2, the V gene TRBV5-4; the D gene is possibly TRBD1 (5 bases). CDR3 length: 14 amino acids. V lost 3 bases and J 0 bases, leaving 9 bases between the germline ends. Germline V gene data show CDR1 as SGHNT and CDR2 as YYREEE (reference sequence). In DNA, the CDR3 is TGTGCCAGCAGCTCTGTGGACACTAACTATGGCTACACCTTC. Protein product: CASSSVDTNYGYTF.

CDR3 sequence: CASSTTGRTIGRLETQYF. The CDR3 nucleotides are TGTGCCAGCAGTACGACAGGGAGGACAATCGGGAGGTTGGAGACCCAGTACTTC. The chain combines TRBV7-3 with TRBJ2-5, with D perhaps TRBD1 or TRBD2 (7 bases each). V was pared by 6 bases and J by 5 bases, with 28 bases between. This CDR3 is built from 18 residues. Germline lookup yields CDR1 SGHTA and CDR2 FQGTGA.

The chain recombines TRBV4-3 with TRBJ2-7; weak D call: TRBD2 (5 bases). CDR1 LGHNA and CDR2 YSLEER come from the germline V gene. Trimming cost V 2 bases and J 2 bases, with 13 bases left between them. CDR3 length: 15 amino acids. The CDR3 spells CASSQLPGNAYEQYF. CDR3 in DNA: TGCGCCAGCAGCCAACTACCGGGAAACGCCTACGAGCAGTACTTC.

This clone was seen just once. The V gene is TRBV6-1, the J gene TRBJ1-5; D remains unclear. CDR1 MNHNS and CDR2 SASEGT come from the germline V gene. This CDR3 comprises 11 residues. V lost 6 bases and J 15 bases, leaving 15 bases between the germline ends. In DNA form, the CDR3 reads TGTGCCAGCAGGATCCAGGCCTCGGGGCATTTT. This codes for CASRIQASGHF.

This clone showed up just a few times. The rearrangement links TRBV7-2 to TRBJ2-7; TRBD1 is a possible D gene (6 bases). The CDR3 extends over 15 amino acids. Germline V gives CDR1 SGHTA, CDR2 FQGNSA. V was clipped by 4 bases and J by 3 bases, with 16 bases between them. CDR3 in DNA: TGTGCCAGCAGCTCATCACAGGGATCCTACTACGAGCAGTACTTC. Its protein product is CASSSSQGSYYEQYF.

This clone is a singleton in its sample. The V and J genes are TRBV6-5 and TRBJ2-3; no reliable D call. Germline-derived CDR1 and CDR2 are MNHEY and SVGAGI. The CDR3 runs 13 residues. V was shortened by 0 bases and J by 8 bases, with 9 bases between the two germline ends. The CDR3 region has the DNA TGTGCCAGCAGTTACTCGGTTCTTGGTACGCAGTATTTT. This encodes CASSYSVLGTQYF.

The chain has TRBV20-1 and TRBJ1-2, with a tentative D call TRBD1 (5 bases). The germline V gene encodes CDR1 DFQATT and CDR2 SNEGSKA (reference sequence). The CDR3 totals 11 residues. With 0 bases removed from V and 9 bases from J, the gap between germline ends came to 8 bases. DNA for the CDR3: TGCAGTGCTAGAGACCCAGGGCGCTACACCTTC. Protein product: CSARDPGRYTF.

The chain couples TRBV30 to TRBJ1-1; possibly TRBD1 for D (5 bases). The CDR3 extends over 12 amino acids. From germline, CDR1 is GTSNPN and CDR2 SVGIG (reference sequence). The germline V and J ends were trimmed by 3 bases and 6 bases, with 11 bases remaining between them. In DNA form, the CDR3 reads TGTGCCTGGAGGTTGAGGGGCTCTGAAGCTTTCTTT. As protein: CAWRLRGSEAFF.

Details on this clone: The DNA is left out, because the CDR3 cannot be placed on it with certainty; the CDR3 is given as TCRdb lists it. This chain joins TRBV25-1 and TRBJ2-7; the table assigns TRBD1, which was not confirmed against the DNA. The CDR3 contains 13 residues when both ends are counted. Germline CDR1 is MGHDK and CDR2 is SYGVNS. The CDR3 region is CAFFGDRGREQYF.

This clone was recorded only once. The chain couples TRBV27 to TRBJ2-3; D is uncertain. V lost 7 bases to trimming and J lost 2 bases, with 16 bases between them. CDR3 length: 15 amino acids. Germline-derived CDR1 and CDR2 are MNHEY and SMNVEV (reference sequence). CDR3 protein: CASTLRSPLTDTQYF. The CDR3 coding sequence is TGTGCCAGCACCTTAAGGAGCCCCCTCACAGATACGCAGTATTTT.

This clone has just a few counts. The gene calls are TRBV5-3 and TRBJ2-7; D is perhaps TRBD2 (6 bases). Being an ORF, TRBV5-3 has a function that is uncertain. The V and J ends lost 8 bases and 3 bases respectively, with 18 bases between them. There are 14 residues in the CDR3. CDR3 nucleotide sequence: TGTGCCAGCAGCCAAGCATCGGGAGTCTACGAGCAGTACTTC. Translating it yields CASSQASGVYEQYF.

V gene TRBV9 combines with J gene TRBJ2-1, with D possibly matching TRBD2 (5 bases). Trimming removed 3 bases at V and 7 bases at J, with 23 bases between. CDR3 size: 17 residues. The germline V gene has CDR1 SGDLS and CDR2 YYNGEE. CDR3 coding DNA: TGTGCCAGCAGCGGCGCCCTCACTAGAAAGCTGGGGAATGAGCAGTTCTTC. Amino acids: CASSGALTRKLGNEQFF.

V gene TRBV6-1 combines with J gene TRBJ2-7; TRBD1 is a possible D gene (6 bases). The CDR3 runs to 15 residues. V gave up 5 bases and J gave up 3 bases, with 17 bases separating them. Looked up from germline, CDR1 is MNHNS and CDR2 is SASEGT. CDR3 sequence: CASSRYADRLYEQYF. In DNA form, the CDR3 reads TGTGCCAGCAGTCGTTACGCGGACAGACTCTACGAGCAGTACTTC.